What follows are 16 T cell receptor beta chains derived from one specimen sequenced in a study of identical twins. Each CDR3 protein is one row after TCRdb ran MiXCR on the 5' RACE reads. This table has 240,000 or so distinct CDR3 sequences, approximately 7% appearing once. These data also featured in a second study, about yellow fever vaccine responses in identical twins.

Sequencing was done on a sample of memory (CD45RO+) T cells sorted from blood. These receptors all stem from a woman between 18 and 30 years old in good health.

This clonotype was counted at least ten times. V usage is TRBV12-3 or TRBV12-4 and J usage is TRBJ1-1, with D perhaps matching TRBD1 (5 bases). This CDR3 region has 12 residues. Trimming cost V 5 bases and J 4 bases, with 8 bases left between them. Here the CDR3 reads CASSGGRTEAFF. CDR3 DNA sequence: TGTGCCAGCAGTGGGGGTCGCACTGAAGCTTTCTTT.

This chain connects TRBV2 to TRBJ1-1; a possible D gene is TRBD1 (6 bases). Germline V gives CDR1 SNHLY, CDR2 FYNNEI. Trimming removed 5 bases from V and 8 bases from J, with 9 bases in between. The CDR3 consists of 11 residues. CDR3 DNA sequence: TGTGCCAGCAGTTGGACAGCCGAAGCTTTCTTT. Its translation is CASSWTAEAFF.

This clonotype was observed at least ten times. This chain connects TRBV5-1 to TRBJ1-6; tentative D call: TRBD1 (5 bases). Germline CDR1 and CDR2: SGHRS and YFSETQ. The CDR3 length is 16 residues. Trimming stripped 0 bases from V and 2 bases from J, with 9 bases between. The CDR3 here is CASSLDRWTYNSPLHF. The CDR3 DNA reads as TGCGCCAGCAGCTTGGACAGGTGGACCTATAATTCACCCCTCCACTTT.

This clonotype occurred many times. The chain couples TRBV5-5 to TRBJ1-6; no reliable D call. Per the germline V gene, CDR1 is SGHKS and CDR2 is YYEKEE (reference sequence). This CDR3 contains 15 residues. The germline V and J ends were trimmed by 0 bases and 5 bases, with 9 bases remaining between them. CDR3: CASSLEGGNNSPLHF. In nucleotides, the CDR3 is TGTGCCAGCAGCTTGGAAGGCGGAAATAATTCACCCCTCCACTTT.

This clonotype was found many times. The J gene is TRBJ2-3, the V gene TRBV18; D gene ambiguous. Trimming took 4 bases from V and 0 from J, leaving 11 bases between them. CDR1 and CDR2 from the germline V gene are KGHSH and LQKENI. The CDR3 spans 15 residues. CDR3: CASSQQNPSTDTQYF. CDR3 nucleotide sequence: TGTGCCAGCTCACAGCAGAACCCTAGCACAGATACGCAGTATTTT.

This sequence joins TRBV5-1 and TRBJ2-3; maybe TRBD2 (6 bases). Germline V gene lookup returns CDR1 SGHRS and CDR2 YFSETQ. The CDR3 runs 15 residues. Trimming left V 7 bases short and J 2 bases short, with 17 bases between. CDR3 amino acids: CASGRSRTDTDTQYF. CDR3 nucleotides: TGCGCCAGCGGGAGGTCCAGGACTGACACAGATACGCAGTATTTT. Looking up the rest from reference TRBV5-1 and TRBJ2-3 gives the full variable domain: KAGVTQTPRYLIKTRGQQVTLSCSPISGHRSVSWYQQTPGQGLQFLFEYFSETQRNKGNFPGRFSGRQFSNSRSEMNVSTLELGDSALYLCASGRSRTDTDTQYFGPGTRLTVL.

This clonotype was detected ten times or more. The chain has TRBV12-3 or TRBV12-4 and TRBJ1-1; D is unresolved. V shed 7 bases and J shed 1 base, with 13 bases lying between them. The CDR3 sequence is 14 residues long. CDR3 sequence: CASTPWVGNTEAFF. The CDR3 bases are TGTGCCAGCACCCCCTGGGTGGGGAACACTGAAGCTTTCTTT.

There are many counts of this clonotype. CDR3 DNA sequence: TGCAGTGCCCGGACAGCCAAAAGCACAGATACGCAGTATTTT. As protein: CSARTAKSTDTQYF. The chain joins TRBV20-1 to TRBJ2-3; possible D gene TRBD1, 6 bases. The V and J ends lost 6 bases and 0 bases respectively, with 13 bases between them. CDR1 and CDR2 from the germline V gene are DFQATT and SNEGSKA (reference sequence). CDR3 size: 14 residues.

The V gene is TRBV20-1, the J gene TRBJ2-7; TRBD2 might be the D (6 bases). V was trimmed by 0 bases and J by 3 bases, leaving 15 bases between them. Per the germline V gene, CDR1 is DFQATT and CDR2 is SNEGSKA (reference sequence). The CDR3 totals 15 residues. DNA of the CDR3: TGCAGTGCTAGAGATATGGCCGGGGGAGACTACGAGCAGTACTTC. Protein: CSARDMAGGDYEQYF.

This clonotype showed up many times. The chain joins TRBV7-9 to TRBJ2-1; 10 bases agree with TRBD2. The CDR3 totals 15 residues. Germline V gene data show CDR1 as SEHNR and CDR2 as FQNEAQ (reference sequence). J lost 2 bases, V lost 2 bases, and 0 bases had no gene match. Written as DNA, the CDR3 is TGTGCCAGCAGCTTACTAGCGGGAGCCTACAATGAGCAGTTCTTC. This sequence encodes CASSLLAGAYNEQFF.

This clonotype was counted at least ten times. The rearrangement joins TRBV11-2 to TRBJ1-5; D is perhaps TRBD1 (5 bases). V was shortened by 4 bases and J by 3 bases, with 10 bases between the two germline ends. Germline V gene sequence: CDR1 SGHAT, CDR2 FQNNGV. This CDR3 is 14 amino acids long. The CDR3 DNA sequence: TGTGCCAGCAGCTCCCAGGGAAACAATCAGCCCCAGCATTTT. Encoded protein: CASSSQGNNQPQHF.

The gene calls are TRBV12-3 or TRBV12-4 and TRBJ1-4, with 8 bases lining up with TRBD1. The CDR3 spans 15 residues. Trimming removed 7 bases from V and 8 bases from J; junction bases left unmatched: 12. CDR3 protein: CASKLGQGPGEKLFF. Written as DNA, the CDR3 is TGTGCCAGCAAGCTCGGACAGGGTCCGGGGGAAAAACTGTTTTTT.

This clonotype has at least ten counts. The chain recombines TRBV7-8 with TRBJ2-3, with 8 bases aligning to TRBD1. V lost 5 bases to trimming and J lost 3 bases; unmatched junction nucleotides: 4. Germline V lookup: CDR1 SGHVS, CDR2 FQNEAQ. The CDR3 extends over 14 amino acids. In nucleotides, the CDR3 is TGTGCCAGCAGCCACGGACAGGGAACAGATACGCAGTATTTT. This gives the protein CASSHGQGTDTQYF. The whole variable domain, remainder taken from reference TRBV7-8 and TRBJ2-3, is GAGVSQSPRYKVAKRGQDVALRCDPISGHVSLFWYQQALGQGPEFLTYFQNEAQLDKSGLPSDRFFAERPEGSVSTLKIQRTQQEDSAVYLCASSHGQGTDTQYFGPGTRLTVL.

This clonotype was recorded many times. The V call is TRBV24-1, the J call TRBJ2-1; a possible D gene is TRBD2 (6 bases). The length of the CDR3 is 16 residues. Germline V CDR1 and CDR2: KGHDR, SFDVKD. Trimming stripped 1 base from V and 2 bases from J, with 11 bases between. The CDR3 here is CATSDFGGNAYNEQFF. CDR3 sequence (DNA): TGTGCCACCAGTGATTTTGGCGGGAACGCCTACAATGAGCAGTTCTTC.

The table lists this clonotype with many counts. V is TRBV14 and J is TRBJ1-1, with unresolved D. This CDR3 comprises 13 residues. V was shortened by 4 bases and J by 2 bases, with 8 bases between the two germline ends. Germline-derived CDR1 and CDR2 are SGHDN and FVKESK. CDR3 coding DNA: TGTGCCAGCAGCCCCCAACTAAACACTGAAGCTTTCTTT. It codes for CASSPQLNTEAFF. Drawing the rest from reference TRBV14 and TRBJ1-1, the complete variable domain is EAGVTQFPSHSVIEKGQTVTLRCDPISGHDNLYWYRRVMGKEIKFLLHFVKESKQDESGMPNNRFLAERTGGTYSTLKVQPAELEDSGVYFCASSPQLNTEAFFGQGTRLTVV.

Only a few counts were recorded for this clonotype. The gene calls are TRBV14 and TRBJ2-3, with 7 bases that match TRBD2. This CDR3 has 14 residues. J gave up 2 bases and V 4 bases, and 3 bases lay outside the gene matches. Germline values: CDR1 SGHDN, CDR2 FVKESK. The CDR3 nucleotides are TGTGCCAGCAGCCGGGGGGGTTACACAGATACGCAGTATTTT. It is translated as CASSRGGYTDTQYF.